This TCR beta chain derives from a study of T cell repertoires in cytomegalovirus infection. Study background: TCR beta signatures that were public indicated CMV infection and matching HLA type. Whole-study results and caveats: Identification of carriers of CMV plus the relevant HLA was performed using cumulative public TCR beta family frequency. In two of eight donors, the top clonotype was HLA-C-restricted CMV-specific.

TCRdb ran MiXCR on the reads and lists one entry per CDR3 protein. The table includes a few hundred thousand distinct CDR3 sequences, 15% to 20% detected once. The germline V gene has CDR1 SEHNR and CDR2 FQNEAQ (reference sequence). The CDR3 is made up of 18 amino acids. The junction had 5 bases not matched to a gene; V was cut back by 4 bases and J by 0 bases. Details on this clonotype: The antigen remains unidentified.

Sequencing used CD8+ T cells from PBMCs. The chain links TRBV7-9 to TRBJ2-1; TRBD2 matches 14 bases. The receptor was derived from a human donor in good health (CMV status not recorded). Some clones in this sample may be carry-over from other donors' samples. CDR3 in DNA: TGTGCCAGCAGCTCCCGGACTAGCGGGGGGATCTCCTACAATGAGCAGTTCTTC. Translating it yields CASSSRTSGGISYNEQFF.